The text below deals with one TCR beta chain. V was clipped by 2 bases and J by 5 bases, with 17 bases between them. Per the germline V gene, CDR1 is SGHNT and CDR2 is YYREEE (reference sequence). The CDR3 loop spans 15 amino acids. These data come from a study of shared clonotypes between healthy human individuals. Here immunoSEQ multiplex PCR was the method, and the copy in TCRdb shows in-frame clones only, minus some. Here the sample spans 2 million to 2.5 million clones, approximately 95% being singletons. The clonotype was recovered from a man aged 18 to 29 in good health. Some clones in this sample may be carry-over from other donors' samples. The material sequenced was naive CD4+ T cells from PBMCs. Subset in this sample: CD45RA+ positively selected. This chain links TRBV5-4 with TRBJ2-7, with D perhaps matching TRBD1 or TRBD2 (5 bases each). The CDR3 here is CASSFRGVRLHEQYF. The DNA for the CDR3 is TGTGCCAGCAGCTTTAGAGGGGTCAGACTCCACGAGCAGTACTTC. Full variable domain (missing parts from reference TRBV5-4 and TRBJ2-7): ETGVTQSPTHLIKTRGQQVTLRCSSQSGHNTVSWYQQALGQGPQFIFQYYREEENGRGNFPPRFSGLQFPNYSSELNVNALELDDSALYLCASSFRGVRLHEQYFGPGTRLTVT.